This T cell receptor (beta chain) came from a study of early stage breast cancer tumors. Whole-study context: Average read coverage per sample was about 10-fold.

The length of the CDR3 is 14 residues. V lost 5 bases and J lost 8, with 16 bases in between. Germline lookup yields CDR1 GTSNPN and CDR2 SVGIG (reference sequence). Blood replicates held 0.5 ug DNA, tumor or normal breast roughly 1.5 ug, two each. Profiling relied on immunoSEQ multiplex PCR, and the TCRdb table lists in-frame clones only, not all of them. The sample records 5,500 to 6,500 clones, around 84% being singletons. This clone has a handful of counts. The sequence came from a person between 70 and 80 years old with breast cancer. The V gene is TRBV30, the J gene TRBJ1-6; TRBD1 might be the D (5 bases). The specimen was normal breast tissue next to the tumor. The CDR3 reads CAWEVAGPHSPLHF. In DNA form, the CDR3 reads TGTGCCTGGGAGGTCGCGGGACCTCATTCACCCCTCCACTTT.